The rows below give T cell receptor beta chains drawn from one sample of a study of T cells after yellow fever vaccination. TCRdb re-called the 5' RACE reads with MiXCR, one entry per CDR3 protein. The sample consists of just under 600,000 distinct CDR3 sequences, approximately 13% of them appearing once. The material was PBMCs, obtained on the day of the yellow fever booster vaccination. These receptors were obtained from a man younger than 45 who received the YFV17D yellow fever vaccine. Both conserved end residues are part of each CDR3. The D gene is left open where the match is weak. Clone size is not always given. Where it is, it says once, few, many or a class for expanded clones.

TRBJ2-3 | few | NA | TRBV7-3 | CASSFEGHLTDTQYF | TGTGCCAGCAGCTTCGAAGGCCACCTCACAGATACGCAGTATTTT
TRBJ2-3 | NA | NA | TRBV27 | CASGAGKADTQYF | TGTGCCAGCGGGGCAGGGAAGGCAGATACGCAGTATTTT
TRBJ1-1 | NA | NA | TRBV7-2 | CASSRPQNTEAFF | TGTGCCAGCAGCCGTCCCCAGAACACTGAAGCTTTCTTT
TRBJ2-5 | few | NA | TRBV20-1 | CSARPRGGETQYF | TGCAGTGCTAGGCCGAGGGGGGGGGAGACCCAGTACTTC
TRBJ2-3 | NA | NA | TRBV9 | CASSAMQGMGTDTQYF | TGTGCCAGCAGCGCCATGCAGGGGATGGGGACAGATACGCAGTATTTT
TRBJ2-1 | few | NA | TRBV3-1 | CASSHPPGTQLFF | TGTGCCAGCAGCCACCCACCGGGAACCCAGCTGTTCTTC
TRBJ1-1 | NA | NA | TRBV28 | CASRQAQGRTEAFF | TGTGCCAGCAGACAGGCCCAGGGGAGAACTGAAGCTTTCTTT
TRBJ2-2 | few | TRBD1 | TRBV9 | CASSVTGTGGTGELFF | TGTGCCAGCAGCGTCACCGGGACAGGGGGCACCGGGGAGCTGTTTTTT
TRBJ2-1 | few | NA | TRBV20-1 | CSASLAQGGDEQFF | TGCAGTGCTAGTTTGGCTCAAGGAGGGGATGAGCAGTTCTTC
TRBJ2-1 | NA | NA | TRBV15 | CATREGYNEQFF | TGTGCCACCAGGGAAGGGTACAATGAGCAGTTCTTC
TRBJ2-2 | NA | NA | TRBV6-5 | CASSYSKVGELFF | TGTGCCAGCAGTTACTCGAAGGTGGGGGAGCTGTTTTTT